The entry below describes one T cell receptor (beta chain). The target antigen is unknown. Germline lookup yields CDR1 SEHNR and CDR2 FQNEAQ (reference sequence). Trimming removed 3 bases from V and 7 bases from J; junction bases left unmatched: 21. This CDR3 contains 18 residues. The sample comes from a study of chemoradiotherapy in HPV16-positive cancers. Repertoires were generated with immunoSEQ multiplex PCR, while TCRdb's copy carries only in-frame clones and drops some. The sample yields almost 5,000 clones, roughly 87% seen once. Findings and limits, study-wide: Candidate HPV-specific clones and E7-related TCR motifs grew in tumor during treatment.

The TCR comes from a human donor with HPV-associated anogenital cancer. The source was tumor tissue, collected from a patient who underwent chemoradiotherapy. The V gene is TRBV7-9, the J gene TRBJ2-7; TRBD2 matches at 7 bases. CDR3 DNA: TGTGCCAGCAGCTTGCGGGGGTCTCCGGGAATGTGGGCGGGTGAGCAGTACTTC. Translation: CASSLRGSPGMWAGEQYF.